Listed below are T cell receptor beta chains from one sample, sequenced in a study of identical twins. From the 5' RACE reads, TCRdb called clonotypes with MiXCR, one entry per CDR3 protein. The profile shows about 790,000 distinct CDR3 sequences, 15% to 20% of them singletons. These sequences were also reported in another study, on T cells expressing NK-cell markers.

Material: PBMCs. All receptors derive from a young woman in good health. CDR3s include the opening cysteine and the closing phenylalanine or tryptophan. A D gene is named only where the DNA matches it firmly. Size is omitted from some rows. Given values are once, few, many or a class for expanded clones.

size	V	D	J	CDR3	DNA
-	TRBV29-1	TRBD1	TRBJ2-5	CSVEPTDRQETQYF	TGCAGCGTTGAGCCGACGGACAGGCAAGAGACCCAGTACTTC
-	TRBV7-9	TRBD2	TRBJ2-5	CASSPLATQETQYF	TGTGCCAGCAGCCCACTAGCGACTCAAGAGACCCAGTACTTC
many	TRBV29-1	-	TRBJ2-1	CSAQGGRDLTYNEQFF	TGCAGCGCCCAAGGCGGTAGAGATTTAACCTACAATGAGCAGTTCTTC
-	TRBV20-1	-	TRBJ2-3	CSARDDSMNTDTQYF	TGCAGTGCTAGAGATGACTCGATGAACACAGATACGCAGTATTTT
-	TRBV2	-	TRBJ1-3	CASLRDSGNTIYF	TGTGCCAGCCTCCGGGACTCTGGAAACACCATATATTTT
-	TRBV20-1	TRBD2	TRBJ2-1	CSASKAGVLNEQFF	TGCAGTGCTAGTAAAGCGGGAGTACTCAATGAGCAGTTCTTC
-	TRBV5-1	-	TRBJ2-5	CASSRLVQETQYF	TGCGCCAGCAGCAGACTAGTTCAAGAGACCCAGTACTTC
-	TRBV10-3	TRBD1	TRBJ2-7	CAISRDRGPDEQYF	TGTGCCATCAGCCGGGACAGGGGGCCTGACGAGCAGTACTTC
-	TRBV29-1	-	TRBJ2-5	CSVDGQGGQETQYF	TGCAGCGTTGACGGACAGGGAGGGCAAGAGACCCAGTACTTC
few	TRBV6-2/TRBV6-3	-	TRBJ2-3	CASRRRGENRDTRDTQYF	TGTGCCAGCAGAAGACGAGGGGAAAACAGAGACACGAGAGATACGCAGTATTTT
-	TRBV6-5	-	TRBJ2-2	CASSYRTGELFF	TGTGCCAGCAGTTACAGGACCGGGGAGCTGTTTTTT
-	TRBV5-1	TRBD1	TRBJ1-2	CASSTDRGRLYGYTF	TGCGCCAGCAGCACGGACAGGGGGCGCCTCTATGGCTACACCTTC
-	TRBV20-1	-	TRBJ2-3	CSATLAGSTDTQYF	TGCAGTGCTACCCTCGCGGGGTCAACAGATACGCAGTATTTT
-	TRBV3-1	-	TRBJ2-7	CASSQDSTEVYEQYF	TGTGCCAGCAGCCAAGATTCGACGGAAGTCTACGAGCAGTACTTC
few	TRBV7-2	-	TRBJ2-1	CASSLFKGEQFF	TGTGCCAGCAGCTTATTCAAGGGTGAGCAGTTCTTC
few	TRBV20-1	TRBD2	TRBJ2-3	CSAQTSGTDTQYF	TGCAGTGCTCAGACTAGCGGCACAGATACGCAGTATTTT
-	TRBV14	-	TRBJ2-3	CASSPHPVDTQYF	TGTGCCAGCAGCCCGCACCCAGTAGATACGCAGTATTTT
-	TRBV6-1	-	TRBJ2-6	CASSEHVLTF	TGTGCCAGCAGTGAGCACGTCCTGACTTTC
few	TRBV6-5	TRBD2	TRBJ2-1	CASSYTPAGGQNEQFF	TGTGCCAGCAGTTATACTCCTGCGGGAGGGCAAAATGAGCAGTTCTTC
-	TRBV6-1	-	TRBJ2-5	CASSGTPLETQYF	TGTGCCAGCAGTGGAACACCGCTGGAGACCCAGTACTTC
-	TRBV9	-	TRBJ2-3	CASSVGPMEDTQYF	TGTGCCAGCAGCGTCGGCCCTATGGAAGATACGCAGTATTTT
many	TRBV29-1	-	TRBJ2-6	CSVGGAEPGRKSSGANVLTF	TGCAGCGTAGGAGGGGCGGAACCGGGACGGAAGAGCTCTGGGGCCAACGTCCTGACTTTC
-	TRBV29-1	-	TRBJ2-1	CSVGSDEQFF	TGCAGCGTAGGGAGCGATGAGCAGTTCTTC
-	TRBV6-2/TRBV6-3	-	TRBJ2-7	CASSYSKWSQGSYEQYF	TGTGCCAGCAGTTACTCGAAGTGGAGTCAGGGGTCCTACGAGCAGTACTTC
-	TRBV3-1	TRBD2	TRBJ2-1	CASSQTSGGTYNEQFF	TGTGCCAGCAGCCAAACTAGCGGGGGTACCTACAATGAGCAGTTCTTC
few	TRBV20-1	-	TRBJ2-4	CSAAKAGRGNIQYF	TGCAGCGCTGCTAAGGCAGGGCGAGGAAACATTCAGTACTTC
-	TRBV7-9	-	TRBJ2-7	CASSLWGAGRSHEQYF	TGTGCCAGCAGCTTATGGGGGGCAGGAAGGAGCCACGAGCAGTACTTC
few	TRBV9	-	TRBJ2-7	CASSGGLPYEQYF	TGTGCCAGCAGCGGGGGTCTCCCCTACGAGCAGTACTTC
-	TRBV7-2	TRBD2	TRBJ2-7	CASRERGTYEQYF	TGTGCCAGCAGGGAGCGGGGAACCTACGAGCAGTACTTC
few	TRBV5-1	TRBD1	TRBJ1-4	CASSGQGSGEKLFF	TGCGCCAGCAGCGGACAGGGGAGTGGAGAAAAACTGTTTTTT
-	TRBV20-1	-	TRBJ1-1	CSARRGGFTEAFF	TGCAGTGCGAGACGAGGGGGATTTACTGAAGCTTTCTTT
few	TRBV5-6	TRBD2	TRBJ2-1	CASSQGLAGGSEQFF	TGTGCCAGCAGCCAGGGACTAGCGGGGGGAAGTGAGCAGTTCTTC
-	TRBV20-1	-	TRBJ2-1	CSARGPQGGYNEQFF	TGCAGTGCTAGAGGTCCCCAGGGTGGTTACAATGAGCAGTTCTTC
many	TRBV5-1	TRBD1	TRBJ2-3	CASSVVQGADTQYF	TGCGCCAGCAGCGTAGTCCAGGGGGCAGATACGCAGTATTTT
many	TRBV7-8	-	TRBJ2-3	CASARERADTQYF	TGTGCCAGCGCACGGGAAAGGGCAGATACGCAGTATTTT
many	TRBV12-3/TRBV12-4	-	TRBJ1-2	CASTSGYGYTF	TGTGCCAGCACCTCGGGGTATGGCTACACCTTC
many	TRBV6-1	TRBD1	TRBJ1-1	CATGERRTGRGDEAFF	TGTGCCACGGGAGAAAGGAGGACAGGGAGGGGTGATGAAGCTTTCTTT
few	TRBV20-1	TRBD2	TRBJ2-7	CSASRGGAQYEQYF	TGCAGTGCCAGTCGCGGGGGGGCCCAATACGAGCAGTACTTC
-	TRBV20-1	-	TRBJ2-7	CSAREGGLSYEQYF	TGCAGTGCTAGAGAGGGGGGCCTCTCCTACGAGCAGTACTTC
few	TRBV10-3	TRBD2	TRBJ2-3	CAISLLAEHITDTQYF	TGTGCCATCAGCCTACTAGCGGAGCATATCACAGATACGCAGTATTTT
-	TRBV6-1	-	TRBJ1-4	CASSIRAPTNEKLFF	TGTGCCAGCAGCATCAGGGCACCAACTAATGAAAAACTGTTTTTT
-	TRBV9	-	TRBJ2-5	CASSVGGLEETQYF	TGTGCCAGCAGCGTAGGGGGGCTGGAAGAGACCCAGTACTTC
many	TRBV12-3/TRBV12-4	-	TRBJ2-1	CASLREWGEQFF	TGTGCCAGCCTAAGGGAGTGGGGGGAGCAGTTCTTC
-	TRBV11-3	TRBD2	TRBJ2-4	CASSQVAGEIAKNIQYF	TGTGCCAGCAGCCAAGTAGCGGGGGAGATAGCCAAAAACATTCAGTACTTC
once	TRBV6-1	-	TRBJ1-6	CASRSSLGSPLHF	TGTGCCAGCAGAAGCTCTTTGGGTTCACCCCTCCACTTT
-	TRBV6-1	-	TRBJ2-1	CASGFTAFYNEQFF	TGTGCCAGCGGATTTACAGCCTTCTACAATGAGCAGTTCTTC
once	TRBV10-2	-	TRBJ2-7	CASSHRVPPFEQYF	TGCGCCAGCAGTCACAGGGTTCCCCCCTTCGAGCAGTACTTC
-	TRBV6-5	-	TRBJ2-7	CASSYVDGQAYEQYF	TGTGCCAGCAGTTACGTCGACGGACAAGCCTACGAGCAGTACTTC
few	TRBV5-1	-	TRBJ2-1	CASSPRTVYNEQFF	TGCGCCAGCAGCCCCAGGACAGTGTACAATGAGCAGTTCTTC
few	TRBV4-1	TRBD2	TRBJ2-1	CASSQLAGGVDNEQFF	TGCGCCAGCAGCCAGTTAGCGGGGGGCGTCGACAATGAGCAGTTCTTC
few	TRBV5-8	-	TRBJ1-6	CASSIGQADSPLHF	TGTGCCAGCAGCATCGGGCAGGCTGATTCACCCCTCCACTTT
-	TRBV5-1	TRBD2	TRBJ2-1	CASSPTSSGSHNEQFF	TGCGCCAGCAGCCCGACTAGCTCCGGGAGTCACAATGAGCAGTTCTTC
once	TRBV2	-	TRBJ2-7	CAGTDRFLAGQYF	TGTGCCGGCACTGACAGATTCCTGGCGGGGCAGTACTTC
few	TRBV10-3	-	TRBJ2-7	CAISQGMDEQYF	TGTGCCATCAGTCAGGGGATGGACGAGCAGTACTTC
-	TRBV29-1	-	TRBJ2-1	CSVEAGSEQFF	TGCAGCGTAGAAGCCGGGAGTGAGCAGTTCTTC
few	TRBV20-1	TRBD1	TRBJ2-7	CSARAIGQGYEQYF	TGCAGTGCTAGAGCCATAGGACAGGGCTACGAGCAGTACTTC
few	TRBV7-8	-	TRBJ2-1	CASRRFNEQFF	TGTGCCAGCAGACGCTTCAATGAGCAGTTCTTC
few	TRBV7-2	-	TRBJ2-5	CASSLEGNNPETQYF	TGTGCCAGCAGCTTAGAAGGAAACAACCCAGAGACCCAGTACTTC
-	TRBV29-1	-	TRBJ2-3	CSVDPGFGTQYF	TGCAGCGTTGACCCTGGGTTTGGTACGCAGTATTTT
few	TRBV20-1	-	TRBJ2-1	CSGVSNEQFF	TGCAGCGGTGTGTCAAATGAGCAGTTCTTC